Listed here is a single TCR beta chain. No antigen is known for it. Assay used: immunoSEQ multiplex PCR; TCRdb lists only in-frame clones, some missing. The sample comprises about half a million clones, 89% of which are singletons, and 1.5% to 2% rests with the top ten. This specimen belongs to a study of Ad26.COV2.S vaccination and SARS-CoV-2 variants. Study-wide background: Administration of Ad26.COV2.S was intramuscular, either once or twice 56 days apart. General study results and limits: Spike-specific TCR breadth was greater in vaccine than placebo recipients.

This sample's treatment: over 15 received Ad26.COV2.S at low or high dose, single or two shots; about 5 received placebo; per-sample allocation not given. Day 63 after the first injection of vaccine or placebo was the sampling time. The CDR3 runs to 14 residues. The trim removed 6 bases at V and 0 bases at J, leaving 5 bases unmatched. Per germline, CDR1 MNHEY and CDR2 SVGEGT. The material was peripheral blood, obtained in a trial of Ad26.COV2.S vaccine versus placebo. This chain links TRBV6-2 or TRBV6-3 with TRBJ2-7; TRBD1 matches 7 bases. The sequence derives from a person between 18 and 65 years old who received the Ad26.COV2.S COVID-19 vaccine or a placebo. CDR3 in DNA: TGTGCCAGCAGCCGCGACAGGGTCTCCTACGAGCAGTACTTC. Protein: CASSRDRVSYEQYF.